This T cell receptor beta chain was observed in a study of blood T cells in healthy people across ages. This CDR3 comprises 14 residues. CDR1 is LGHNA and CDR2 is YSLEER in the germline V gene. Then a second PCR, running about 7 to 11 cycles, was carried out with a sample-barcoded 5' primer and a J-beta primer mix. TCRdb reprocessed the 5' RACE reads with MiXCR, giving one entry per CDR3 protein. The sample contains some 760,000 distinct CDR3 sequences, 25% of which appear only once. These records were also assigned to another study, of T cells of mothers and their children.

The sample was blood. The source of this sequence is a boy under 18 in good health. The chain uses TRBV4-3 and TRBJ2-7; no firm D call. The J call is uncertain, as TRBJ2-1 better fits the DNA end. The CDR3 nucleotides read TGCGCCAGCAGCCAGAGACATTCTTACAATGAGCAGTTCTTC. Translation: CASSQRHSYNEQFF.